The entry below gives a single T cell receptor (beta chain) sequence along with its context. These data belong to a study of T cell changes during pregnancy in multiple sclerosis. Only in-frame clones appear in the TCRdb table, and some are missing; sequencing was by immunoSEQ multiplex PCR. The sample lists 35,000 to 45,000 clones, about 91% occurring once. The CDR3 loop spans 13 amino acids. The ends were cut back, 5 bases at V and 7 bases at J, with 14 bases in the middle. Germline CDR1 SGHVS, CDR2 FQNEAQ. V and J are TRBV7-8 and TRBJ1-2; TRBD1 might be the D (6 bases). The sample here was CD4+ T cells from peripheral blood mononuclear cells, taken after pregnancy. The TCR originated in a female donor in good health, enrolled as a control in a pregnancy study. The CDR3 nucleotides are TGTGCCAGCAGCCGGGGACAACGGTTTGGCTACACCTTC. It yields the protein CASSRGQRFGYTF.